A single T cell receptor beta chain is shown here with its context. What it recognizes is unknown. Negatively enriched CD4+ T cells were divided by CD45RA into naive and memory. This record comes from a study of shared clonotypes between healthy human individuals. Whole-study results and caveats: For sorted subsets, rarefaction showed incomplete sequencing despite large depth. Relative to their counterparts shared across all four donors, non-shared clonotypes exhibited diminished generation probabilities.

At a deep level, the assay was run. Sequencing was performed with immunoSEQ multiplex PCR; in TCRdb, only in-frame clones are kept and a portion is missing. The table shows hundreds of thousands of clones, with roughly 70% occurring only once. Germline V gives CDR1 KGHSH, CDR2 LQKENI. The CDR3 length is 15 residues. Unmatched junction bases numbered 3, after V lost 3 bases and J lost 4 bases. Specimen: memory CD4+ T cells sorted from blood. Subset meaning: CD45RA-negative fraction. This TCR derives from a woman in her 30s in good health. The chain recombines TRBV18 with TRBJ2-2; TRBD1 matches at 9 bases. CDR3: CASSPTGGSTGELFF. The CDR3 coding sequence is TGTGCCAGCTCACCGACAGGGGGTTCCACCGGGGAGCTGTTTTTT.